This paragraph reports one T cell receptor beta chain. The antigen is not known. This sample was taken from a study of T cell repertoires in cytomegalovirus infection. MiXCR, applied by TCRdb to the reads, yields one record per CDR3 protein. The repertoire holds about 900,000 distinct CDR3 sequences, with around 31% as singletons. Germline lookup yields CDR1 LNHDA and CDR2 SQIVND (reference sequence). Between the trimmed V and J ends, which lost 3 bases and 6 bases, there was a span of 15 bases. This CDR3 is 15 amino acids long. This specimen was cultured CD8+ T cells from PBMCs, taken from culture after CMV antigen stimulation. The gene calls are TRBV19 and TRBJ1-5, with TRBD1 as a possible D gene (5 bases). The receptor's source is a human donor in good health (CMV status not recorded). Some clones in this sample may be carry-over from other donors' samples. The CDR3 spells CASSIEGVETQPQHF. The CDR3 DNA sequence: TGTGCCAGTAGTATTGAAGGGGTAGAGACTCAGCCCCAGCATTTT.